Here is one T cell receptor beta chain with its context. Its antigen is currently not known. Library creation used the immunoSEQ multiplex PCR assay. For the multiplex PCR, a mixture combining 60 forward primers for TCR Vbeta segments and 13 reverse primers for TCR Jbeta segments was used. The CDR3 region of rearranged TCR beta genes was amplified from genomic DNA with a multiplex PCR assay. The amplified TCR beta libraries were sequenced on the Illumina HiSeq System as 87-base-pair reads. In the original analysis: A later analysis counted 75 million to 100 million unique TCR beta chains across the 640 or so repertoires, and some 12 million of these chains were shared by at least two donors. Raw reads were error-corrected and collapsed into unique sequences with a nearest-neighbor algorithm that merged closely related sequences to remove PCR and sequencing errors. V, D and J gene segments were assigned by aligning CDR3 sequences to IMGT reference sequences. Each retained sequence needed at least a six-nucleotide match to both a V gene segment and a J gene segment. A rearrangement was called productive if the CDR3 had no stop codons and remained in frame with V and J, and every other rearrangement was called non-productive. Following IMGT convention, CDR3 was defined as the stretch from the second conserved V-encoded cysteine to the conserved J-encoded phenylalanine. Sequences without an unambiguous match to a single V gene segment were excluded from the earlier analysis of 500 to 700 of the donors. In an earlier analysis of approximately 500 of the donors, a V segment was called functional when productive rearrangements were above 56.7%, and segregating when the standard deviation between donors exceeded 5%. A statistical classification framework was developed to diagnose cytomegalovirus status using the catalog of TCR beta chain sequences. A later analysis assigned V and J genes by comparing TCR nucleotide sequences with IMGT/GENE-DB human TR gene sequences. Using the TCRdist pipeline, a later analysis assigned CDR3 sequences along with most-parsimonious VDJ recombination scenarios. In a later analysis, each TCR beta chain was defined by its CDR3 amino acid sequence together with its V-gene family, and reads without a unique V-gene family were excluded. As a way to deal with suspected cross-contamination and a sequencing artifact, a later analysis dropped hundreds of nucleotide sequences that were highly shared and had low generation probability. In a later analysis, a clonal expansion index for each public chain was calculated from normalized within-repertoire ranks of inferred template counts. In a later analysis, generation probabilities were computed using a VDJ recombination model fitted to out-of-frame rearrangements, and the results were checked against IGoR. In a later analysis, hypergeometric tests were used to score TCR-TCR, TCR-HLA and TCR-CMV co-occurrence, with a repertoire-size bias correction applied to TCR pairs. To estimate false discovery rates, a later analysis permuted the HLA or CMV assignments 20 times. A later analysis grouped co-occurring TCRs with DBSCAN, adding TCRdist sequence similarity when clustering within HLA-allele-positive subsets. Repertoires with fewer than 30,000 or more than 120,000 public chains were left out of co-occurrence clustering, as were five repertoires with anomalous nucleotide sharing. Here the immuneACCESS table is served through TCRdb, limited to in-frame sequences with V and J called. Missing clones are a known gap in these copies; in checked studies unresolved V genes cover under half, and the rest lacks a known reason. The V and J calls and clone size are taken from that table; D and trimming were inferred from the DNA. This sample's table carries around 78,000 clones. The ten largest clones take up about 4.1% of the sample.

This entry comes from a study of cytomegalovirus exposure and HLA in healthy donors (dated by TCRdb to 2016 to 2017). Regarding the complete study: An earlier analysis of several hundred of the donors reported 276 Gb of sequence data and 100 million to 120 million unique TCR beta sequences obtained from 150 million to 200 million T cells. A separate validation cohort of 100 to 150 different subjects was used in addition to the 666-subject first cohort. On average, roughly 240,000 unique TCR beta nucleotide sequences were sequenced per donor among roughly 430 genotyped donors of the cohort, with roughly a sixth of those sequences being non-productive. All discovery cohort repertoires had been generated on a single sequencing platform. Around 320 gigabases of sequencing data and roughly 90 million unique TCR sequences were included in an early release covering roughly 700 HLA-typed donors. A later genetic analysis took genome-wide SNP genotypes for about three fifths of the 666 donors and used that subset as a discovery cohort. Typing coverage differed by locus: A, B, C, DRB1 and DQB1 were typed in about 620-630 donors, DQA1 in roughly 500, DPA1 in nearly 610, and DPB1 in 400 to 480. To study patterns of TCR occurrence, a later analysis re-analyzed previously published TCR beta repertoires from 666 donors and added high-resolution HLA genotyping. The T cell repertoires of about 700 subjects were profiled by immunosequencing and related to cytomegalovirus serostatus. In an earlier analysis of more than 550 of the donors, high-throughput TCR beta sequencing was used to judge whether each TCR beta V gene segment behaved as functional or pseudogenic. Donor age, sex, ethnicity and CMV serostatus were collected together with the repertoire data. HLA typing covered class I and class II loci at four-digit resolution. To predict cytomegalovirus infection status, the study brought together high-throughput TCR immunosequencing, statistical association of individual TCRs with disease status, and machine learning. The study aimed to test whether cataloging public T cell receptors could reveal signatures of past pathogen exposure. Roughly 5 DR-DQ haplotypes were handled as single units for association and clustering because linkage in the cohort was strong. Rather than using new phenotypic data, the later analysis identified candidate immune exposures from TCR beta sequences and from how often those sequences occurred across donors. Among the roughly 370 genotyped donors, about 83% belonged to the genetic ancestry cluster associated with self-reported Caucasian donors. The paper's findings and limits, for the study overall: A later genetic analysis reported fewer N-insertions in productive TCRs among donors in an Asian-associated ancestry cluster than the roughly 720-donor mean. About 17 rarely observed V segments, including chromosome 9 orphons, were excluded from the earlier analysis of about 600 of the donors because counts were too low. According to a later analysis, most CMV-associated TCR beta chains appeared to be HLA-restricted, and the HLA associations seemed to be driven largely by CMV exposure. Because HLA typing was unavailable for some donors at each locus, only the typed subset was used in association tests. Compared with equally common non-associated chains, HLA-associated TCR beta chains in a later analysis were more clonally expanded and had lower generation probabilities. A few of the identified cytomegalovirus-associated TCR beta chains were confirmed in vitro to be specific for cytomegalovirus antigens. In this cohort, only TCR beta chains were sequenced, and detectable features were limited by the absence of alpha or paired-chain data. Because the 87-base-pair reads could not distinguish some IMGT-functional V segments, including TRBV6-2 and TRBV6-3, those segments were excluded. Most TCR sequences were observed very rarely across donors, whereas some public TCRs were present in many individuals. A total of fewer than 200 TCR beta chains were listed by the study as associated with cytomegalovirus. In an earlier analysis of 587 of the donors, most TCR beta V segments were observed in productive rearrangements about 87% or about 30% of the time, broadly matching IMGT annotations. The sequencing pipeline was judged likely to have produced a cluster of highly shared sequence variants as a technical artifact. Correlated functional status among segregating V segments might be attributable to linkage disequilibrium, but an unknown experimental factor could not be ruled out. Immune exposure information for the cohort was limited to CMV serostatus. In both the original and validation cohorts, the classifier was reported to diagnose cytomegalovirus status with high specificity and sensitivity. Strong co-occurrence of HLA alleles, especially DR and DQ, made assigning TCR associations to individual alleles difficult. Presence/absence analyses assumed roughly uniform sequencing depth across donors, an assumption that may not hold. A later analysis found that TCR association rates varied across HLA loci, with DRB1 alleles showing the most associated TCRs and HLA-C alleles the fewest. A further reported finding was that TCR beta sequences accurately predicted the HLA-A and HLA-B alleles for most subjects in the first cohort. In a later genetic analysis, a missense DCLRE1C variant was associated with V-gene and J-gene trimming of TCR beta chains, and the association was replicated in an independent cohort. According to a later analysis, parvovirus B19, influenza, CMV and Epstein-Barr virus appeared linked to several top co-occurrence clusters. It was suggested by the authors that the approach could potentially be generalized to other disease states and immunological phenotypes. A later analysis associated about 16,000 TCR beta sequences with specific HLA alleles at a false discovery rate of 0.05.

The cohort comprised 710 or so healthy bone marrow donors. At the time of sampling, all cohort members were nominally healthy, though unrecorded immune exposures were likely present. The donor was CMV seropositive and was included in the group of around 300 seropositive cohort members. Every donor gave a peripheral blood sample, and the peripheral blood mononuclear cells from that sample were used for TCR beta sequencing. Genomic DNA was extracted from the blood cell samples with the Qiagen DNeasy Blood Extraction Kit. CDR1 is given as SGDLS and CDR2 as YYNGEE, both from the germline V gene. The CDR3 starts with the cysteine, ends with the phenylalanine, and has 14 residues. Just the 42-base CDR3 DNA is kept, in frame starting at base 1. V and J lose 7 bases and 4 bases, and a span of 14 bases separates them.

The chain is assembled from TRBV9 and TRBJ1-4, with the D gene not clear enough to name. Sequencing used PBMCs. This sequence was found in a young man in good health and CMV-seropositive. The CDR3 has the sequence CASSRSGGNEKLFF. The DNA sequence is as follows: TGTGCCAGCTCCAGGTCGGGAGGTAATGAAAAACTGTTTTTT.